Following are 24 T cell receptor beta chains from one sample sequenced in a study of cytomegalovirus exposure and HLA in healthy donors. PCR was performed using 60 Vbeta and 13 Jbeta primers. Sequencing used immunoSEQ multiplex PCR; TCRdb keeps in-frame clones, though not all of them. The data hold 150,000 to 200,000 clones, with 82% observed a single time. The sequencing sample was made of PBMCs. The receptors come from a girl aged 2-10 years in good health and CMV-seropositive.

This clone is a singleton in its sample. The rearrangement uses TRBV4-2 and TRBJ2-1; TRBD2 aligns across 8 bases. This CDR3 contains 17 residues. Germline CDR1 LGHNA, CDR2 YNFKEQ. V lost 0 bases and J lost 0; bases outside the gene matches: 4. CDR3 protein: CASSQEHSGSSYNEQFF. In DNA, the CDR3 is TGTGCCAGCAGCCAAGAACACAGCGGGAGCTCCTACAATGAGCAGTTCTTC.

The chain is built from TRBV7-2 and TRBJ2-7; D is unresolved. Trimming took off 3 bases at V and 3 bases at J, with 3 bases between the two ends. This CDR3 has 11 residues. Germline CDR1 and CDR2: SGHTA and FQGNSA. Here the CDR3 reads CASSFYYEQYF. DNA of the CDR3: TGTGCCAGCAGCTTTTACTACGAGCAGTACTTC.

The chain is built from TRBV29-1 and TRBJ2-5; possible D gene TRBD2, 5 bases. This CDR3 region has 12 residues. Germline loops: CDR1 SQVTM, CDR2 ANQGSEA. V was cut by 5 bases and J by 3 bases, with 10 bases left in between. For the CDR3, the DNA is TGCAGCGTTAGCAGCGGAGAAGAGACCCAGTACTTC. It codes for CSVSSGEETQYF.

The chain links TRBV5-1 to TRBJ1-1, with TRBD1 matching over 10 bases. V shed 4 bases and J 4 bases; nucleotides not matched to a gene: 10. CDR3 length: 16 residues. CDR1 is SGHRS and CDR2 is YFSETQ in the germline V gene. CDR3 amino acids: CASSRDPGQGITEAFF. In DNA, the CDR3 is TGCGCCAGCAGCCGAGACCCGGGACAGGGGATCACTGAAGCTTTCTTT.

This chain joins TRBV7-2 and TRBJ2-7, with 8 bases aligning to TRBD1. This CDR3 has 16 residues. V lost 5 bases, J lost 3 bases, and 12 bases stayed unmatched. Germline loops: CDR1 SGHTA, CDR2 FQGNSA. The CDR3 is CASSLSAGTGYYEQYF. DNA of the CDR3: TGTGCCAGCAGCCTCTCAGCCGGGACAGGATACTACGAGCAGTACTTC. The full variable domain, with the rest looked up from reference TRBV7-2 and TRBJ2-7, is GAGVSQSPSNKVTEKGKDVELRCDPISGHTALYWYRQSLGQGLEFLIYFQGNSAPDKSGLPSDRFSAERTGGSVSTLTIQRTQQEDSAVYLCASSLSAGTGYYEQYFGPGTRLTVT.

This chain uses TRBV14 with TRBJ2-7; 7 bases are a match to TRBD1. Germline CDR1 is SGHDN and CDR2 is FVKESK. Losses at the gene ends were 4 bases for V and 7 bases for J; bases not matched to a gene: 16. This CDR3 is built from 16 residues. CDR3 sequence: CASSPRVRDRPLEQYF. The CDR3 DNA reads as TGTGCCAGCAGCCCCCGTGTTCGGGACAGACCCTTGGAGCAGTACTTC.

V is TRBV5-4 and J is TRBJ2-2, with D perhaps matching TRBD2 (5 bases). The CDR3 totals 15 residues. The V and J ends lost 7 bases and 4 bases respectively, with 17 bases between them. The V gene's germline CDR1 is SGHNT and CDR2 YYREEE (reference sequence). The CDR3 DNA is TGTGCCAGCCGAGGGCCCAGCGTCGGCACCGGGGAGCTGTTTTTT. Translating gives CASRGPSVGTGELFF.

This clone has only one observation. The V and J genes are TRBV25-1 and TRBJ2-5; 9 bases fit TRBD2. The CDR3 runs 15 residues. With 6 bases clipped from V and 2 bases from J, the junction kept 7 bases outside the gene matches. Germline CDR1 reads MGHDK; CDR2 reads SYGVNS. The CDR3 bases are TGTGCCAGCAGCCTTGCGGGAGGGGGGCAAGAGACCCAGTACTTC. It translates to CASSLAGGGQETQYF.

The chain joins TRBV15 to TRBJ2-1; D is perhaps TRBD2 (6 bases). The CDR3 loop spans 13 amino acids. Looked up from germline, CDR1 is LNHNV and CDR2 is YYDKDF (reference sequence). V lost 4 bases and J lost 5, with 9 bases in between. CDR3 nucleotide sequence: TGTGCCACCAGCATCCCGGGGGACAATGAGCAGTTCTTC. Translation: CATSIPGDNEQFF. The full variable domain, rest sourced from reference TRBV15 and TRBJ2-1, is DAMVIQNPRYQVTQFGKPVTLSCSQTLNHNVMYWYQQKSSQAPKLLFHYYDKDFNNEADTPDNFQSRRPNTSFCFLDIRSPGLGDTAMYLCATSIPGDNEQFFGPGTRLTVL.

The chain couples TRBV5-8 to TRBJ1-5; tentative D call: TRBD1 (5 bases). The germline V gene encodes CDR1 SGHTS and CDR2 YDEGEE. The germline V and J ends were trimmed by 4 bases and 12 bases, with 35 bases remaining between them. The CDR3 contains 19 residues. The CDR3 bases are TGTGCCAGCAGCCGGCGGAGGGACTATGTTCCTAACCTCAATCGGGGCCAGCATTTT. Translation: CASSRRRDYVPNLNRGQHF.

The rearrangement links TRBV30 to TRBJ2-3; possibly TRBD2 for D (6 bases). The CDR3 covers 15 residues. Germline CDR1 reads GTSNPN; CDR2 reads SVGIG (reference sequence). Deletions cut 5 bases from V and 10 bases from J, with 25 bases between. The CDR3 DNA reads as TGTGCCTGGTACCCACAGGTGGGGTCAGGAGGGCCGCAGTATTTT. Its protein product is CAWYPQVGSGGPQYF.

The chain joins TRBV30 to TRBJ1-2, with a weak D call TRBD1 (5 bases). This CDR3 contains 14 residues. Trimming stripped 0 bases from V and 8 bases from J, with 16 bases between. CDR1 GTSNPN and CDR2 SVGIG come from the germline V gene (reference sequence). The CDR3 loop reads CAWSVWGANPGYTF. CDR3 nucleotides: TGTGCCTGGAGTGTCTGGGGCGCCAATCCCGGCTACACCTTC.

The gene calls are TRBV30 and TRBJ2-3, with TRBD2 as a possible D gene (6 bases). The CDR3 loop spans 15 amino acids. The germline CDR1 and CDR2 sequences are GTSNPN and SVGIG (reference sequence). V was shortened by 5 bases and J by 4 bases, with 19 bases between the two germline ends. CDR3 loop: CAWAREPGRADTQYF. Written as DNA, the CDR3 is TGTGCCTGGGCCCGGGAGCCAGGGAGAGCAGATACGCAGTATTTT.

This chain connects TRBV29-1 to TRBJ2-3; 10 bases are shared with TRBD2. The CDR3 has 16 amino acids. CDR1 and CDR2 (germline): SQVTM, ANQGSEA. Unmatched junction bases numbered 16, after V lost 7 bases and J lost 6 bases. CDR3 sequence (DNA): TGCAGCGCTTGTTCGCCGGGACTAGCGATGTCGGATACGCAGTATTTT. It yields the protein CSACSPGLAMSDTQYF.

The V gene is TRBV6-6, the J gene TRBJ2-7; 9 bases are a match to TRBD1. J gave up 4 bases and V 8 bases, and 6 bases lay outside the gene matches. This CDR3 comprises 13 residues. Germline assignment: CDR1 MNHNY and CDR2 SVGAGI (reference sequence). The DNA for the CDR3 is TGTGCCAGCCATGGGACAGGGCGGTACGAGCAGTACTTC. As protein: CASHGTGRYEQYF.

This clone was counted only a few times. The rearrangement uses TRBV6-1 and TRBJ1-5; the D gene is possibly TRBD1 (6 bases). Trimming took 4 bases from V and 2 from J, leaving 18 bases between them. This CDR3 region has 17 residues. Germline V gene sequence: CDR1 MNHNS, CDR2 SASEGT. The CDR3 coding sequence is TGTGCCAGCAGTGCGCGGGGAGGGGGGTTAGGCAATCAGCCCCAGCATTTT. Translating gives CASSARGGGLGNQPQHF.

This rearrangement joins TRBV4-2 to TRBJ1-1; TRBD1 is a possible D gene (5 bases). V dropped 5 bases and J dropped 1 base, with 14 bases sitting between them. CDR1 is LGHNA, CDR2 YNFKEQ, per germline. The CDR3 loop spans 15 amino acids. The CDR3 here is CASSGFRGRNTEAFF. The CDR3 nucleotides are TGTGCCAGCAGCGGTTTTAGGGGCAGGAACACTGAAGCTTTCTTT.

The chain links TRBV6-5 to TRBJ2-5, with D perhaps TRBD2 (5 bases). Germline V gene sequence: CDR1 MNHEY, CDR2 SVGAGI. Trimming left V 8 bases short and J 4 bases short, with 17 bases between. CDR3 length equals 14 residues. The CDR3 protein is CASSPRRWGETQYF. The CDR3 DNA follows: TGTGCCAGCTCCCCCCGGAGGTGGGGAGAGACCCAGTACTTC.

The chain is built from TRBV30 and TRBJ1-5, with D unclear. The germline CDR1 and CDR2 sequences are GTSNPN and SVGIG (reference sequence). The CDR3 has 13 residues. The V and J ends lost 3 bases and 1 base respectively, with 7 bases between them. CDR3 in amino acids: CAWRGASNQPQHF. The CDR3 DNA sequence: TGTGCCTGGAGGGGCGCAAGCAATCAGCCCCAGCATTTT.

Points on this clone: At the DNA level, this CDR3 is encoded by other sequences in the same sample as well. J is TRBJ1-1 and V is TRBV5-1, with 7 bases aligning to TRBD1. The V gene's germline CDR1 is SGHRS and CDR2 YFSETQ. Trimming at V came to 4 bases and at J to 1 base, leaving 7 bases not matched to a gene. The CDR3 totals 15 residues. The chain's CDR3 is CASSLPGQANTEAFF. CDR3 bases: TGCGCCAGCAGCCTCCCAGGACAGGCGAACACTGAAGCTTTCTTT. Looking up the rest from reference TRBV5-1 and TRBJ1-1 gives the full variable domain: KAGVTQTPRYLIKTRGQQVTLSCSPISGHRSVSWYQQTPGQGLQFLFEYFSETQRNKGNFPGRFSGRQFSNSRSEMNVSTLELGDSALYLCASSLPGQANTEAFFGQGTRLTVV.

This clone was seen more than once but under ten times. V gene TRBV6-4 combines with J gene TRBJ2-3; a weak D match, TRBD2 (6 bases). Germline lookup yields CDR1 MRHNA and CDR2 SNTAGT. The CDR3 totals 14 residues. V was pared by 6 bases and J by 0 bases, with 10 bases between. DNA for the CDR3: TGTGCCAGCAGACGCGGGGCTAGCACAGATACGCAGTATTTT. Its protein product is CASRRGASTDTQYF.

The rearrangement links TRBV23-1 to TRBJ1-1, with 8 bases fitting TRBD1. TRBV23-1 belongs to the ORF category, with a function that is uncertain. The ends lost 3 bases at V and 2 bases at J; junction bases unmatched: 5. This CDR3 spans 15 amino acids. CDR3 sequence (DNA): TGCGCCAGCAGTCATCAGACAGGGGCTAACACTGAAGCTTTCTTT. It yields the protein CASSHQTGANTEAFF.

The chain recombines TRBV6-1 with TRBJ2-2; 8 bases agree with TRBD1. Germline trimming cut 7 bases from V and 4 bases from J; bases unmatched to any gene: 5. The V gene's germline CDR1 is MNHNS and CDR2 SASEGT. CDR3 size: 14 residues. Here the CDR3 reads CASISTGGTGELFF. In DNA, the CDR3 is TGTGCCAGCATCAGTACAGGGGGCACCGGGGAGCTGTTTTTT.

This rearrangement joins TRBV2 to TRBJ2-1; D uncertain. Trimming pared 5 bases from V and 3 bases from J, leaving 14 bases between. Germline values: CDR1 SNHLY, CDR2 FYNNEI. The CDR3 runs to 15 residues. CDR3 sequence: CASSSDTTSYNEQFF. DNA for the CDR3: TGTGCCAGCAGTTCCGACACAACCAGCTACAATGAGCAGTTCTTC.